This entry describes one T cell receptor beta chain. As yet, its antigen is unknown. The entry originates in a study of shared clonotypes between healthy human individuals. Broader study findings: The four-donor shared clonotypes exceeded non-shared clonotypes in generation probability, with non-shared ones scoring lower.

Deletions cut 6 bases from V and 3 bases from J, with 12 bases between. Germline-derived CDR1 and CDR2 are SNHLY and FYNNEI. The CDR3 contains 13 residues. TCRdb keeps only in-frame clones here, not all; method: immunoSEQ multiplex PCR. The table lists approximately 700,000 clones, about three quarters of them singletons. This chain connects TRBV2 to TRBJ2-7; TRBD1 or TRBD2 may be the D gene (5 bases each). This receptor was taken from a woman in her 30s in good health. The sequenced sample consisted of memory CD4+ T cells sorted from blood. The subset here: CD45RA-negative fraction. The CDR3 region is CASRRDGYYEQYF. The CDR3 nucleotides read TGTGCCAGCAGAAGGGACGGATACTACGAGCAGTACTTC.